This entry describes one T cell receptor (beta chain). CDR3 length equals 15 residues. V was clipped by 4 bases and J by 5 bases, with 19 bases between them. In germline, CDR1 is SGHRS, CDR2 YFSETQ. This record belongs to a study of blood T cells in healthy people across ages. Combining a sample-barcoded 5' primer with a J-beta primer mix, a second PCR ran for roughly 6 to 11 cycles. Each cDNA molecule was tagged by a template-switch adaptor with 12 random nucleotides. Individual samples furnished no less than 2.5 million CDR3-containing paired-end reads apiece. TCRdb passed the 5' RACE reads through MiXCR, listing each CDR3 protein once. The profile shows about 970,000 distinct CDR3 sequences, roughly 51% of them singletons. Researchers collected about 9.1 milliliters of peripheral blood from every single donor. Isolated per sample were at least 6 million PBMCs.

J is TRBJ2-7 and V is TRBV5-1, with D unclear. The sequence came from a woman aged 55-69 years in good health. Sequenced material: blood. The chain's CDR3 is CASSNPQATGNEQYF. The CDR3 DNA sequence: TGCGCCAGCAGCAACCCCCAAGCGACGGGCAACGAGCAGTACTTC.